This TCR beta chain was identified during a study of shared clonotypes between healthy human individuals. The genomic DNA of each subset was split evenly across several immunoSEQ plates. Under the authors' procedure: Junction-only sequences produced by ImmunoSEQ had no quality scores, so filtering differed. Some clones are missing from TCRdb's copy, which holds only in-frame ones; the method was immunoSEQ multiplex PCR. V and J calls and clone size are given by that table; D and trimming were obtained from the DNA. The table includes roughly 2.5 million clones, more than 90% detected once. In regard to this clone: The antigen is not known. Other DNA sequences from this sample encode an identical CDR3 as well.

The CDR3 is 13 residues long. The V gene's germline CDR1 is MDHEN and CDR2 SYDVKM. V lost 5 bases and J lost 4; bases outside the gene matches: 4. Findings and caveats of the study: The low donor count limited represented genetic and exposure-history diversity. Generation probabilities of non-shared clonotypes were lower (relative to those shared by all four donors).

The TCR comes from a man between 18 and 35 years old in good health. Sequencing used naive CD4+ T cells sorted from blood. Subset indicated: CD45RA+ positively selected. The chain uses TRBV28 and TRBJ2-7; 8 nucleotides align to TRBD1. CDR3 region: CASSTGQGYEQYF. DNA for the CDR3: TGTGCCAGCAGTACCGGACAGGGTTACGAGCAGTACTTC. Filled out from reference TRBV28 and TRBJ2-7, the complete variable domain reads DVKVTQSSRYLVKRTGEKVFLECVQDMDHENMFWYRQDPGLGLRLIYFSYDVKMKEKGDIPEGYSVSREKKERFSLILESASTNQTSMYLCASSTGQGYEQYFGPGTRLTVT.